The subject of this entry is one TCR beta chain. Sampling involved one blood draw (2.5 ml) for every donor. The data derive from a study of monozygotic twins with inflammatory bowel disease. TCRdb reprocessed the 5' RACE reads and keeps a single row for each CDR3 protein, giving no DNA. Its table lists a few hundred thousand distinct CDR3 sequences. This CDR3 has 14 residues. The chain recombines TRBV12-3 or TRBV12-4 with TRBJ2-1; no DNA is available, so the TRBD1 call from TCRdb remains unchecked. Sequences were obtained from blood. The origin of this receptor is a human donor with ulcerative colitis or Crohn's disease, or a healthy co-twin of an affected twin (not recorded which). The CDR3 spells CASSLIVGRDEQFF.